This record covers a single T cell receptor (beta chain). Its specific antigen is unknown. Base-call qualities are not available, and no considerably larger clone is one nucleotide away. Stable Graves' hyperthyroidism was defined as no progression to ophthalmopathy during 18 months of follow-up. Hyperthyroidism patients were newly diagnosed, with disease duration under 2 months, and aged 18 to 65 years. Patients with uncontrolled infections, other autoimmune diseases, pregnancy or lactation were excluded. Diagnoses relied on clinical symptoms, serum thyroxine and TRAb, thyroid ultrasound and orbital computed tomography. Ficoll-Paque density gradient centrifugation was used to isolate PBMCs from about 10 ml of fresh peripheral blood. Trizol reagent was used to extract total RNA, and RNA quality was then checked on an Agilent 2100 Bioanalyzer. TCR beta CDR3 regions were amplified from RNA transcripts. The TCR CDR3 was subjected to a first round of RT-PCR using the HTBI primer set and the Qiagen OneStep RT-PCR kit. Libraries were constructed in a second round of multiplex PCR, after which size selection and purification were carried out. Paired-end sequencing of the libraries was performed with 100 bp reads on an Illumina HiSeq2000. Under the source paper's analysis protocol: SOAPnuke was used to process the raw data, throwing out any read that contained adapters or uncalled bases, had a mean Phred below 15, or lacked an exact constant-primer or identifier match. COPE v1.2.5 was used to merge high-quality paired reads, and clonotypes were defined as unique nucleotide sequences. MiTCR v1.1 was used to align the clonotypes against IMGT TRBV, TRBD and TRBJ reference segments. The analysis was restricted to V-J combinations with a frequency above 0.0001, which together covered around 99% of the repertoires. The TCS score was defined as the ratio of F50 (clonal expansion) to E x V (chaos), calculated using BLOSUM62-based TCRdist between CDR3 peptides within each V-J. Welch's t-statistics and random forest reduced around 550 V-J features to under 15, which were used in a naive Bayes classifier (R e1071). TCRdb passed the public sequencing reads through fastp at Q25 and MiXCR, retaining productive beta sequences. Rows with one shared CDR3 protein collapse into an entry with the most common genes and DNA. What appears here as the V and J calls and clone size reflects TCRdb's work, not the paper's. In all, the sample holds approximately 700,000 distinct CDR3 sequences, and over 15% of those were seen once. The ten largest clonotypes hold approximately 8% of the sample.

Deletion took 8 bases off V and 4 bases off J, with a span of 9 bases between the germline ends. Looking up the germline V gene yields CDR1 MDHEN and CDR2 SYDVKM. Its CDR3 holds 12 amino acids, cysteine through phenylalanine. The only DNA kept is the CDR3, 36 bases in frame from the first base. The data were obtained in a study of T cells in Graves' hyperthyroidism and ophthalmopathy (dated by TCRdb to between 2018 and 2020). The study in broad terms: Peripheral blood samples were taken at initial diagnosis, before any treatment was given. To identify distinguishing TCR V-J signatures, a discovery cohort of around 100 patients was used, comprising approximately 40 with Graves' ophthalmopathy and under 60 with stable Graves' hyperthyroidism. Whether ophthalmopathy could be predicted prospectively was tested in an independent validation cohort made up of approximately 19 hyperthyroidism patients plus 17 patients who later progressed to ophthalmopathy. The roughly 91 discovery patients were randomly divided into training and test sets at a 7:3 ratio. In several Graves' hyperthyroidism patients, the study also compared T-cell repertoires from thyroid tissue with T-cell repertoires from blood. After sampling, hyperthyroidism patients received methimazole starting at 30 mg daily, and ophthalmopathy patients received high-dose intravenous methylprednisolone. The paper reports TCR Vbeta CDR3 sequencing of roughly 140 peripheral blood samples: 43 ophthalmopathy, under 80 hyperthyroidism and around 17 progressor patients.

The full study reports these points: During validation, the model predicted progression to ophthalmopathy a median of approximately 6 months ahead of onset, with more than 60% sensitivity and around 72% specificity. A 13 V-J signature model separated ophthalmopathy from stable hyperthyroidism, with roughly 88% sensitivity and roughly 84% specificity in cross-validation and 80%/75% in testing. Blood samples also contained most of the expanded thyroid clonotypes (frequency above 0.001), which suggests that blood repertoires may reflect thyroid immune responses. Sample size was not statistically predetermined, and investigators were not blinded to group allocation.

The source is a man aged 18 to 29 with Graves' hyperthyroidism. This sequence uses TRBV28 and TRBJ1-5; the D gene is perhaps TRBD1, on 5 matching bases. Sequences were obtained from blood. The DNA sequence is given as TGTGCCAGCCTCGGGGGAAATCAGCCCCAGCATTTT. This translates into CASLGGNQPQHF.